The T cell receptor (beta chain) described here comes from a study of shared clonotypes between healthy human individuals. Study conclusions and caveats: Lower generation probabilities were found for non-shared clonotypes than for those shared by all four donors.

With regard to this clone: The antigen is undetermined.

In the study's own analysis: ImmunoSEQ yielded junction-only sequences lacking quality scores, so filtering differed. The repertoire was sequenced with immunoSEQ multiplex PCR; TCRdb's copy has only in-frame clones and lacks some. For V, J and clone size, that table is used; D and trimming come from the DNA. The top ten clones hold around 1.4% of a sample with approximately 980,000 clones, approximately 80% of them seen once. Sequences were obtained from memory CD4+ T cells sorted from blood. The subset is: CD45RA-negative fraction. The source is a young man in good health.

The CDR3 protein is CASSSAGRGLRTDTQYF. The CDR3 DNA reads as TGTGCCAGCAGTTCGGCAGGAAGAGGACTCCGCACAGATACGCAGTATTTT. The chain couples TRBV28 to TRBJ2-3; D is possibly TRBD2 (5 bases). The CDR3 is 17 residues long. Looked up from germline, CDR1 is MDHEN and CDR2 is SYDVKM. Trimming stripped 4 bases from V and 1 base from J, with 18 bases between.